Listed below are T cell receptor beta chains from one sample, sequenced in a study of breast tumors, draining lymph nodes, adjacent tissues. TCRdb passed the multiplex PCR reads through MiXCR, listing each CDR3 protein once. This table holds approximately 300,000 distinct CDR3 sequences, around 31% found once. Sequenced sample: axillary lymph node tissue. The receptor set was obtained from a female donor with breast cancer. Some clones in this sample may be carry-over from other donors' samples. The CDR3 runs from the conserved cysteine through the conserved F or W. Each record gives: clone size, J gene, CDR3 length, V gene, D gene, CDR3 DNA, CDR3 protein. D genes are given only for firm matches. Some rows have no size entry. The others give once, few or many, or a class for an expanded clone.

size: many; J: TRBJ2-7; length: 16; V: TRBV4-1; D: .; DNA: TGCGCCAGCAGCCAAGAACGGGCAGGGGGGGTGGACGAGCAGTACTTC; CDR3: CASSQERAGGVDEQYF
size: many; J: TRBJ2-5; length: 13; V: TRBV20-1; D: .; DNA: TGCAGTGCGGAAGAGGCAGACCAAGAGACCCAGTACTTC; CDR3: CSAEEADQETQYF
size: .; J: TRBJ1-1; length: 13; V: TRBV7-6; D: .; DNA: TGTGCCAGCAGCTTAATTGAGAAAACTGAAGCTTTCTTT; CDR3: CASSLIEKTEAFF
size: .; J: TRBJ2-5; length: 14; V: TRBV2; D: TRBD2; DNA: TGTGCCAGCAGGACTAGCGGGAGGATGAAGACCCAGTACTTC; CDR3: CASRTSGRMKTQYF
size: few; J: TRBJ1-4; length: 17; V: TRBV28; D: .; DNA: TGTGCCAGCAGAACAGGGTTATCTAAGGGACGGAATGAAAAACTGTTTTTT; CDR3: CASRTGLSKGRNEKLFF
size: many; J: TRBJ1-5; length: 14; V: TRBV9; D: .; DNA: TGTGCCAGCAGCGCCGACAGCTTGGACCAGCCCCAGCATTTT; CDR3: CASSADSLDQPQHF
size: .; J: TRBJ2-7; length: 17; V: TRBV3-1; D: TRBD2; DNA: TGTGCCAGCAGCCAAGTCGGTCGTGGAGCGGGGTCCTACGAGCAGTACTTC; CDR3: CASSQVGRGAGSYEQYF
size: few; J: TRBJ2-3; length: 17; V: TRBV6-2/TRBV6-3; D: TRBD2; DNA: TGTGCCAGCAGTCCTCTGGGGAGCGGGGTGAGCACAGATACGCAGTATTTT; CDR3: CASSPLGSGVSTDTQYF
size: many; J: TRBJ1-6; length: 15; V: TRBV5-6; D: TRBD1; DNA: TGTGCCAGCAGCCGCAGAACAGGGGGTGATTCACCCCTCCACTTT; CDR3: CASSRRTGGDSPLHF
size: many; J: TRBJ1-5; length: 14; V: TRBV12-3/TRBV12-4; D: .; DNA: TGTGCCAGCAGAGGGATGGGAGGGAATCAGCCCCAGCATTTT; CDR3: CASRGMGGNQPQHF
size: many; J: TRBJ2-7; length: 15; V: TRBV4-2; D: .; DNA: TGTGCCAGCAGCCAAGATCCCACCGCGCCTTACGAGCAGTACTTC; CDR3: CASSQDPTAPYEQYF
size: many; J: TRBJ2-5; length: 12; V: TRBV20-1; D: TRBD2; DNA: TGCAGTGCCCTCAGCGGGAAAGAGACCCAGTACTTC; CDR3: CSALSGKETQYF
size: many; J: TRBJ1-6; length: 15; V: TRBV18; D: .; DNA: TGTGCCAGCTCATCCAACTCGGGAGATGGTTCACCCCTCCACTTT; CDR3: CASSSNSGDGSPLHF
size: many; J: TRBJ2-7; length: 13; V: TRBV24-1; D: .; DNA: TGTGCCACCAGTTCCCGGGGTTACTACGAGCAGTACTTC; CDR3: CATSSRGYYEQYF
size: .; J: TRBJ2-7; length: 16; V: TRBV20-1; D: .; DNA: TGCAGTGCTAGGGGGGAGGATGGAGGGGGCATTGACGAGCAGTACTTC; CDR3: CSARGEDGGGIDEQYF
size: many; J: TRBJ2-7; length: 17; V: TRBV9; D: .; DNA: TGTGCCAGCAGCGTAGAAAAAACAGGGCCAGGGACGTTTGAGCAGTACTTC; CDR3: CASSVEKTGPGTFEQYF
size: many; J: TRBJ1-4; length: 15; V: TRBV4-3; D: TRBD1; DNA: TGCGCCAGCAGCCAAGCGCAGGGGGCTGGGGAAAAACTGTTTTTT; CDR3: CASSQAQGAGEKLFF
size: .; J: TRBJ1-2; length: 16; V: TRBV29-1; D: TRBD1; DNA: TGCAGCGTTGAAGGACCGGGACAGGACCAGGGATCTGGCTACACCTTC; CDR3: CSVEGPGQDQGSGYTF
size: many; J: TRBJ2-5; length: 17; V: TRBV9; D: .; DNA: TGTGCCAGCAGCGTAATCCCTTTGGCAGGGAATAAGGAGACCCAGTACTTC; CDR3: CASSVIPLAGNKETQYF
size: .; J: TRBJ1-2; length: 15; V: TRBV27; D: TRBD1; DNA: TGTGCCAGCAGTTCATCCGGGACAGGGGCCTATGGCTACACCTTC; CDR3: CASSSSGTGAYGYTF
size: many; J: TRBJ1-2; length: 13; V: TRBV4-2; D: .; DNA: TGTGCCAGCAGCCAAGACCGGGGGGAGGACTACACCTTC; CDR3: CASSQDRGEDYTF
size: many; J: TRBJ2-7; length: 17; V: TRBV5-4; D: TRBD1; DNA: TGTGCCAGCAGCTTGGACACAGGAGGGACAGGGGGGAGCGAGCAGTACTTC; CDR3: CASSLDTGGTGGSEQYF
size: .; J: TRBJ2-5; length: 18; V: TRBV18; D: TRBD2; DNA: TGTGCCAGCTCACCAGCCGTGGTAGCGGGAGGGCCGATGGAGACCCAGTACTTC; CDR3: CASSPAVVAGGPMETQYF
size: .; J: TRBJ2-6; length: 16; V: TRBV5-1; D: .; DNA: TGCGCCAGCAGCTTGAAAGTGGCGGGAGGGGCCAACGTCCTGACTTTC; CDR3: CASSLKVAGGANVLTF
size: .; J: TRBJ2-3; length: 18; V: TRBV20-1; D: .; DNA: TGCAGTGCTAGAGATGATTTGGCGGGGAGCAGGGTAAGGGTGGCGCAGTATTTT; CDR3: CSARDDLAGSRVRVAQYF
size: .; J: TRBJ1-6; length: 13; V: TRBV20-1; D: .; DNA: TGCAGTGCTAGGGGAGACAGAGGATCACCCCTCCACTTT; CDR3: CSARGDRGSPLHF
size: .; J: TRBJ1-2; length: 14; V: TRBV29-1; D: .; DNA: TGCAGCGTTGAGGGTGGTAACAGGTTCTATGGCTACACCTTC; CDR3: CSVEGGNRFYGYTF